The present entry profiles one TCR beta chain with its context. Its antigen is still unknown. Focal radiation was given together with CTLA-4 blockade (ipilimumab) to patients with chemo-refractory metastatic non-small-cell lung cancer. Produced via immunoSEQ multiplex PCR; TCRdb's table is partial and in-frame only. The sample shows around 30,000 clones, about 70% of them seen only once. The sample belongs to a study of radiotherapy plus CTLA-4 blockade in lung cancer. The wider study: Disease control reached 30% to 35%, with objective responses in roughly 17%.

This CDR3 comprises 12 residues. Trimming took off 8 bases at V and 4 bases at J, with 11 bases between the two ends. CDR1 is SGHTA and CDR2 is FQGNSA in the germline V gene. General observations from the study: After radiotherapy and ipilimumab, tumor-derived clones expanded in peripheral blood. Early blood T cell clone dynamics, with interferon-beta, were reported to best predict response.

This material consisted of peripheral blood, taken from a patient treated with radiotherapy plus ipilimumab. The chain joins TRBV7-2 to TRBJ2-5, with D possibly matching TRBD2 (6 bases). This TCR derives from a human donor with non-small cell lung cancer whose response to radiotherapy plus ipilimumab could not be evaluated. The CDR3 sequence is CASGGSGETQYF. The DNA for the CDR3 is TGTGCCAGCGGGGGGAGTGGAGAGACCCAGTACTTC.